The 17 T cell receptor beta chains in this list originate from one sample, sequenced in a study of T cell repertoires in cytomegalovirus infection. TCRdb analysed the reads with MiXCR anew, one entry per CDR3 protein. This table has around 450,000 distinct CDR3 sequences, about a third appearing once. The sequenced sample was PBMCs. These receptors originate from a human donor in good health (CMV status not recorded). Some clones in this sample may be carry-over from other donors' samples.

A few counts support this clonotype. The CDR3 here is CATSSGTNKPTDTQYF. The CDR3 nucleotides read TGTGCCACCAGCAGCGGGACCAACAAACCCACAGATACGCAGTATTTT. The chain links TRBV15 to TRBJ2-3; D tentatively reads TRBD1 or TRBD2 (5 bases each). V dropped 3 bases and J dropped 2 bases, with 15 bases sitting between them. CDR1 is LNHNV, CDR2 YYDKDF, per germline (reference sequence). The CDR3 consists of 16 residues.

The chain has TRBV23-1 and TRBJ2-7, with D possibly being TRBD2 (5 bases). TRBV23-1 is filed as an ORF, its function uncertain. Between the trimmed V and J ends, which lost 7 bases and 1 base, there was a span of 17 bases. There are 15 residues in the CDR3. In DNA form, the CDR3 reads TGCGCCAGCAACCCAGACACCGGCGGGTCCTACGAGCAGTACTTC. Translating it yields CASNPDTGGSYEQYF.

The chain links TRBV20-1 to TRBJ1-2, with unresolved D. The germline V and J ends were trimmed by 6 bases and 5 bases, with 13 bases remaining between them. This CDR3 region has 12 residues. Germline V gene lookup returns CDR1 DFQATT and CDR2 SNEGSKA (reference sequence). The CDR3 is CSAPRSPYGYTF. The CDR3 DNA is TGCAGTGCCCCTCGGAGCCCTTATGGCTACACCTTC.

This clonotype was detected only a few times. The V and J genes are TRBV12-3 or TRBV12-4 and TRBJ1-1; 7 bases align to TRBD1. The J segment lost 8 bases and the V segment lost 2 bases, leaving 11 bases of the junction unmatched. This CDR3 has 15 residues. CDR3 nucleotides: TGTGCCAGCAGTTTAATGGGGACAGCGGACCCAGAAGCTTTCTTT. Residues: CASSLMGTADPEAFF.

The rearrangement joins TRBV18 to TRBJ2-4, with 7 bases lining up with TRBD1. CDR3 length: 12 amino acids. Germline values: CDR1 KGHSH, CDR2 LQKENI. V lost 5 bases and J lost 8; bases outside the gene matches: 3. In DNA form, the CDR3 reads TGTGCCAGCTCAGACAGGGTAGACATTCAGTACTTC. Protein: CASSDRVDIQYF. Full variable domain (rest looked up from reference TRBV18 and TRBJ2-4): NAGVMQNPRHLVRRRGQEARLRCSPMKGHSHVYWYRQLPEEGLKFMVYLQKENIIDESGMPKERFSAEFPKEGPSILRIQQVVRGDSAAYFCASSDRVDIQYFGAGTRLSVL.

Many counts were recorded for this clonotype. This chain connects TRBV7-2 to TRBJ1-5, with TRBD1 matching 7 bases. The trim removed 5 bases at V and 5 bases at J, leaving 12 bases unmatched. This CDR3 contains 16 residues. Germline V gene data show CDR1 as SGHTA and CDR2 as FQGNSA. This chain's CDR3 is CASSPIRTGRHQPQHF. CDR3 bases: TGTGCCAGCAGCCCAATACGGACAGGACGGCATCAGCCCCAGCATTTT.

At least ten counts were recorded for this clonotype. The CDR3 region is CASSLRPGRLNTEAFF. In DNA form, the CDR3 reads TGTGCCAGCAGCTTACGGCCGGGCAGGTTGAACACTGAAGCTTTCTTT. The chain carries TRBV7-2 and TRBJ1-1; no reliable D call. The CDR3 extends over 16 amino acids. Looked up from germline, CDR1 is SGHTA and CDR2 is FQGNSA. The V end lost 2 bases, the J end lost 0 bases, and 13 bases lay between the germline ends. The whole variable domain, remainder taken from reference TRBV7-2 and TRBJ1-1, is GAGVSQSPSNKVTEKGKDVELRCDPISGHTALYWYRQSLGQGLEFLIYFQGNSAPDKSGLPSDRFSAERTGGSVSTLTIQRTQQEDSAVYLCASSLRPGRLNTEAFFGQGTRLTVV.

This clonotype was detected many times. This rearrangement joins TRBV12-3 or TRBV12-4 to TRBJ1-1; unclear D gene. The CDR3 spans 13 residues. V dropped 7 bases and J dropped 2 bases, with 11 bases sitting between them. The CDR3 DNA reads TGTGCCAGCATCGGCGCCGATAACACTGAAGCTTTCTTT. It is translated as CASIGADNTEAFF.

This chain links TRBV6-5 with TRBJ2-2, with no clear D. Between the trimmed V and J ends, which lost 5 bases and 0 bases, there was a span of 10 bases. The germline gives CDR1 MNHEY, CDR2 SVGAGI. The length of the CDR3 is 15 residues. CDR3 nucleotides: TGTGCCAGCAGTCCCACCGGTCCGAACACCGGGGAGCTGTTTTTT. It specifies CASSPTGPNTGELFF.

The chain links TRBV5-5 to TRBJ2-5; 16 nucleotides agree with TRBD2. The V segment lost 5 bases and the J segment 5 bases; nucleotides outside the gene matches: 9. CDR3 size: 17 residues. Germline values: CDR1 SGHKS, CDR2 YYEKEE (reference sequence). The CDR3 DNA reads TGTGCCAGCAGATCCGGGACTAGCGGGGGGGCCAGGGAGACCCAGTACTTC. It encodes CASRSGTSGGARETQYF.

This clonotype was observed once. Just one base apart from a much larger clone, this may be a read error. The CDR3 here is CARSYDSYEQYF. DNA for the CDR3: TGTGCCCGCAGTTACGACAGCTACGAGCAGTACTTC. The chain uses TRBV6-5 and TRBJ2-7; maybe TRBD1 (5 bases). Germline lookup yields CDR1 MNHEY and CDR2 SVGAGI. There are 12 residues in the CDR3.

This clonotype was found many times. The J gene is TRBJ2-5, the V gene TRBV7-2, with D uncertain. Trimming removed 0 bases from V and 1 base from J, with 9 bases in between. Germline CDR1 SGHTA, CDR2 FQGNSA. The CDR3 runs 15 residues. The CDR3 spells CASSLALWGQETQYF. The CDR3 DNA is TGTGCCAGCAGCTTAGCGCTTTGGGGCCAAGAGACCCAGTACTTC.

The V call is TRBV6-8, the J call TRBJ2-3; D may correspond to TRBD1 or TRBD2 (6 bases each). Trimming took 6 bases from V and 13 from J, leaving 29 bases between them. Germline CDR1 is MNHGY and CDR2 is SAAAGT. The CDR3 runs to 16 residues. The CDR3 is CASSATTRGGTDTKYF. The CDR3 nucleotides are TGTGCCAGCAGCGCAACGACTAGAGGGGGAACAGATACTAAGTATTTT.

J is TRBJ2-2 and V is TRBV19; D is ambiguous. The CDR3 runs to 12 residues. Trimming took off 4 bases at V and 10 bases at J, with 10 bases between the two ends. Germline V lookup: CDR1 LNHDA, CDR2 SQIVND (reference sequence). CDR3 in amino acids: CASSTGAVELFF. For the CDR3, the DNA is TGTGCCAGTAGTACCGGCGCCGTGGAGCTGTTTTTT.

To note about this clonotype: A single base separates this from a much larger clone, so it may be a read error. The chain employs TRBV2 and TRBJ2-7; 9 bases match TRBD1. CDR3 length: 13 amino acids. Per the germline V gene, CDR1 is SNHLY and CDR2 is FYNNEI. V dropped 8 bases and J dropped 0; count of bases not matched to a gene: 2. CDR3 sequence (DNA): TGTGCCAGCGGGACAGGGATCTCCTACGAGCAGTACTTC. This sequence encodes CASGTGISYEQYF. The full variable domain, its missing parts supplied by reference TRBV2 and TRBJ2-7, is EPEVTQTPSHQVTQMGQEVILRCVPISNHLYFYWYRQILGQKVEFLVSFYNNEISEKSEIFDDQFSVERPDGSNFTLKIRSTKLEDSAMYFCASGTGISYEQYFGPGTRLTVT.

Comments on this clonotype: At one of its ends the junction is not consistent with the germline gene, which may arise from a read error. This chain links TRBV7-2 with TRBJ2-7; the D gene could be TRBD1 or TRBD2 (5 bases each). The CDR3 loop spans 14 amino acids. CDR1 and CDR2 (germline): SGHTA, FQGNSA. The CDR3 is CASSLGRGSYEKYF. CDR3 in DNA: TGTGCCAGCAGCTTAGGTCGGGGCTCCTACGAGAAGTACTTC.

The chain couples TRBV9 to TRBJ1-1; D ambiguous. Germline CDR1 SGDLS, CDR2 YYNGEE. The CDR3 has 13 amino acids. V lost 3 bases and J lost 2, with 8 bases in between. CDR3 sequence: CASSGEPNTEAFF. CDR3 bases: TGTGCCAGCAGCGGGGAACCAAACACTGAAGCTTTCTTT.